This T cell receptor beta chain appears in the sequencing data of a study of blood T cell repertoires in COVID-19. Study as a whole: T cells, B-cell-depleted T cells, or PBMCs provided the cDNA or gDNA that served as material.

The CDR3 runs to 15 residues. The germline V gene encodes CDR1 SGHDT and CDR2 YYEEEE. Trimming took 1 base from V and 4 from J, leaving 9 bases between them. Assay: immunoSEQ multiplex PCR; the TCRdb copy retains only in-frame clones and omits some. The sample lists more than 150,000 clones, around nine tenths occurring once. This clone occurred a few times. Sequenced input: peripheral blood. The source is a woman between 18 and 29 years old who had recovered from COVID-19. The rearrangement links TRBV5-6 to TRBJ1-6; perhaps TRBD1 as D (5 bases). The CDR3 loop is CASSLWRGYNSPLHF. The CDR3 region has the DNA TGTGCCAGCAGCTTGTGGCGGGGGTATAATTCACCCCTCCACTTT.